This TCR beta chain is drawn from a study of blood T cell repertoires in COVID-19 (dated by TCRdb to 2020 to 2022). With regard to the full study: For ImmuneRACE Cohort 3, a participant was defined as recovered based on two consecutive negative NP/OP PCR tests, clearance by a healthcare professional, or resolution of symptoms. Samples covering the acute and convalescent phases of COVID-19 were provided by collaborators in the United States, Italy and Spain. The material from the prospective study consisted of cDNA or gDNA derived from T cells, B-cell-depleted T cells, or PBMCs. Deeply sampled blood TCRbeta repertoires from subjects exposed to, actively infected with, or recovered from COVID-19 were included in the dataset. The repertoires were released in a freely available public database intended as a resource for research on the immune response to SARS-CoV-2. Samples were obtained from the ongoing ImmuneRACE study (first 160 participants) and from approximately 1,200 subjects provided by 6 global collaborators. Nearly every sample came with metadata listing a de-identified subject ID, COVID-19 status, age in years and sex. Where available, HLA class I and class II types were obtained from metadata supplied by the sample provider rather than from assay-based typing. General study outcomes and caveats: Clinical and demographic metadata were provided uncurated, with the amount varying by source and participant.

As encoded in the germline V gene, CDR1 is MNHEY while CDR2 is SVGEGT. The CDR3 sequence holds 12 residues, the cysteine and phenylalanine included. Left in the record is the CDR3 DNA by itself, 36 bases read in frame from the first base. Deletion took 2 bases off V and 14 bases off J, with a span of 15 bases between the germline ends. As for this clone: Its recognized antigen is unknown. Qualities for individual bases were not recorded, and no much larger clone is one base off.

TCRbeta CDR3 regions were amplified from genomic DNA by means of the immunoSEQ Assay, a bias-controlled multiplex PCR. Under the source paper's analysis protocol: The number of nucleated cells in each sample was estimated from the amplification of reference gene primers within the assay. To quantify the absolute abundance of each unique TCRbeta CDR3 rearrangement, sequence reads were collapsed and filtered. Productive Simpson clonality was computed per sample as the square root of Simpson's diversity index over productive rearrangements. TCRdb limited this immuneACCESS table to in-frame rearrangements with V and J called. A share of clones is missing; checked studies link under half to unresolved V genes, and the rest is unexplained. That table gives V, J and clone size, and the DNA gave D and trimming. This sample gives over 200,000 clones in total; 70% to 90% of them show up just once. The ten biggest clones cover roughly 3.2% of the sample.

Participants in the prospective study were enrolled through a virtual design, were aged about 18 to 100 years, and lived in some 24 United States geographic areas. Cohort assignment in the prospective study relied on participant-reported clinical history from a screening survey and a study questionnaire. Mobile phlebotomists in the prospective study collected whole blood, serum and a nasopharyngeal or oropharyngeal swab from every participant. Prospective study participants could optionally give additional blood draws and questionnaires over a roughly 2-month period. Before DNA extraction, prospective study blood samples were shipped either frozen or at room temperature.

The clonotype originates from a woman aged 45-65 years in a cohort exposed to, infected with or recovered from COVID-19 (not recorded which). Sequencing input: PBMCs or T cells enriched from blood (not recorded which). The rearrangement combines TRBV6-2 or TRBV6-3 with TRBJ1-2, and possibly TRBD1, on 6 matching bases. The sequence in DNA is TGTGCCAGCAGTTACAAGGACAGAGGGGCAACCTTC. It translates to CASSYKDRGATF.